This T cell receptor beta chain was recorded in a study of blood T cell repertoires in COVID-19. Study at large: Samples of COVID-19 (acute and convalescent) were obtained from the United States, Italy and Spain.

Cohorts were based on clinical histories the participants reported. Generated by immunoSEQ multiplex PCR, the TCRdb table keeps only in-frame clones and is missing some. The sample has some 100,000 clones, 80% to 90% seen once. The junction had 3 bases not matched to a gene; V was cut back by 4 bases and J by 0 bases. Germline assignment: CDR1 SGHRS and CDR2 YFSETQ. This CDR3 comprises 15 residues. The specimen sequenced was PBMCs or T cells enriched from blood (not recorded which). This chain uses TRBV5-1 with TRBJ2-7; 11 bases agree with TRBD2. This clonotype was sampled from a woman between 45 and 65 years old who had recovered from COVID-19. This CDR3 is CASSLTSGGSYEQYF. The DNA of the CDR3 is TGCGCCAGCAGCCTAACTAGCGGGGGCTCCTACGAGCAGTACTTC.